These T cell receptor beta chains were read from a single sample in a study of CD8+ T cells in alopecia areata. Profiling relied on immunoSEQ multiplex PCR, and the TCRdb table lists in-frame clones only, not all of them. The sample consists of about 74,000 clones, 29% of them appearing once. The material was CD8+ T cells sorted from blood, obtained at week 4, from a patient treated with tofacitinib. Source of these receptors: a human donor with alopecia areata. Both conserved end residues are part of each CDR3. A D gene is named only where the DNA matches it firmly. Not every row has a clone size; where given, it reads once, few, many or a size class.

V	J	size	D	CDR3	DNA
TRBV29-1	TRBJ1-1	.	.	CSGGGNTEAFF	TGCAGCGGGGGCGGAAACACTGAAGCTTTCTTT
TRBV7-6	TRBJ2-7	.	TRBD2	CASSLGLAGGDEQYF	TGTGCTAGCAGCTTAGGACTAGCGGGAGGAGACGAGCAGTACTTC
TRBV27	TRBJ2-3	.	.	CASNFGDTQYF	TGTGCCAGCAACTTTGGTGATACGCAGTATTTT
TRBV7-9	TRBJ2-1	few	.	CASSPPSGGVYNEQFF	TGTGCCAGCAGCCCACCGTCTGGCGGGGTCTACAATGAGCAGTTCTTC
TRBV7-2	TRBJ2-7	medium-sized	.	CASDGPPTYEQYF	TGTGCCAGCGACGGCCCCCCTACCTACGAGCAGTACTTC
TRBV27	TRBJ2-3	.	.	CASTPRGTTDTQYF	TGTGCCAGCACCCCCAGGGGAACCACAGATACGCAGTATTTT
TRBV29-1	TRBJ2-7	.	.	CSVEVPPEQYF	TGCAGCGTTGAGGTCCCCCCGGAGCAGTACTTC
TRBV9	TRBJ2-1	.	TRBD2	CASSVASSPGLAPLNEQFF	TGTGCCAGCAGCGTAGCCTCATCCCCTGGACTAGCGCCTCTCAATGAGCAGTTCTTC
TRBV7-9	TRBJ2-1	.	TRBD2	CASSPGRDEQFF	TGTGCCAGCAGTCCGGGGAGGGATGAGCAGTTCTTC
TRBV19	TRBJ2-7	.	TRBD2	CASTGGITYEQYF	TGTGCCAGTACCGGGGGGATCACCTACGAGCAGTACTTC